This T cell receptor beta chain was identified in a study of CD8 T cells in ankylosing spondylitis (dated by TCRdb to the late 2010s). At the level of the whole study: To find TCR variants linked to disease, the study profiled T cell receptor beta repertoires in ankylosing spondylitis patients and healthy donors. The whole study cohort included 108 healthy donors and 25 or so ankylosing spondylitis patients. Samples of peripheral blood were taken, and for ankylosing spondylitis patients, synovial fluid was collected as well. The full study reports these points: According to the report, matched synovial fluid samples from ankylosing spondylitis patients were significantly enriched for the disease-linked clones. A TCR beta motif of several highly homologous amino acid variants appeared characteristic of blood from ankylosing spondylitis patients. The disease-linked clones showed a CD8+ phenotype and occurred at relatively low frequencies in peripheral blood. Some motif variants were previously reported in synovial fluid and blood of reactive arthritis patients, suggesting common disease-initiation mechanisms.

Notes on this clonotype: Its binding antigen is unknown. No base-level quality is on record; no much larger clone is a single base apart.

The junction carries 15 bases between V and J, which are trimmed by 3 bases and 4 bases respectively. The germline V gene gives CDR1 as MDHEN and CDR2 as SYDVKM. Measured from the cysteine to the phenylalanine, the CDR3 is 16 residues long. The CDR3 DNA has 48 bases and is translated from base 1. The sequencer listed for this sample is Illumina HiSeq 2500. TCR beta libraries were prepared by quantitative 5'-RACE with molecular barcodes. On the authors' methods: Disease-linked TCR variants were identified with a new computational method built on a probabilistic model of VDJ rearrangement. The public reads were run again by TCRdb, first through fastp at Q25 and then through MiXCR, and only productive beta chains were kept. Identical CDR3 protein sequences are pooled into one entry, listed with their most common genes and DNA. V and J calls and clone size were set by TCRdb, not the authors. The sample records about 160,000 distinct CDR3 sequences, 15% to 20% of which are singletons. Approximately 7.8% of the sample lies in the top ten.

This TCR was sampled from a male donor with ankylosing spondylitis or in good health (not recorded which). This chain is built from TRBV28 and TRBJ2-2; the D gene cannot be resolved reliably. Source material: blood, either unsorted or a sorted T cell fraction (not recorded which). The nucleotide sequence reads TGTGCCAGCAGTTTGGCGGTTGGGCGCTTCACCGGGGAGCTGTTTTTT. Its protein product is CASSLAVGRFTGELFF.